The following is a TCR beta chain sequence with its context. The antigen it binds to is not known. No per-base quality is available; no much larger clone lies one base away. The study deep-sequenced TCR repertoires of sorted CD4+ and CD8+ blood T cells from severe aplastic anemia patients and healthy subjects. Ficoll-Paque density gradient centrifugation was used to isolate peripheral blood mononuclear cells. Before DNA was extracted, CD4+ and CD8+ T cells were sorted using either FACS or magnetic beads. Genomic DNA served as template for TCR beta VDJ combination and CDR3 sequence profiling. TCR repertoire sequencing was run on an Illumina HiSeq 2000. The authors processed their data as follows. Repertoires were assessed using TRBV/TRBJ rearrangement plots, CDR3 size and DJ length profiles, and Simpson's diversity index. The most abundant DNA sequence in the deep sequencing data was taken as the immunodominant clone. CDR3 amino acid sequences were checked for sharing between subjects and were compared against published repertoires and the VDJdb database. TCRdb reprocessed the public reads (quality trimming at Q25 with fastp, clone calling with MiXCR) and kept in-frame beta chains. Every CDR3 protein is listed once, alongside the most common genes and DNA of its rows. Clone size and V and J calls follow TCRdb, not the original study. This sample lists some 240,000 distinct CDR3 sequences; 30% to 40% were detected once. 1.1% of the sample lies in the top ten.

CDR1 LNHNV and CDR2 YYDKDF were looked up in the germline V gene (reference sequence). V lost 0 bases and J lost 5 bases; the stretch between them is 13 bases long. From the cysteine through the phenylalanine, the CDR3 covers 15 amino acids. Only CDR3 DNA is held: 45 bases, read in frame from base 1. The data derive from a study of CD8+CD57+ T cells in acquired aplastic anemia (dated by TCRdb to 2016 to 2019). Background for the entire study: Extracted DNA from sorted CD4+ and CD8+ cells averaged approximately 3 ug, ranging from roughly 0.17 to 30 ug. For healthy donor samples, the average read count was around 9.8 million for CD4+ cells and roughly 11 million for CD8+ cells.

Overall study outcomes, separate from this receptor: Between patients and healthy controls, no significant difference in CD8+ Simpson's diversity was found (P=0.060). Roughly 30 CD8+ CDR3 sequences were found to be shared between patients and controls, but these sequences appeared to be highly expressed in patients and within the immunodominant clones of the patients.

The rearranged segments are TRBV15 and TRBJ1-2, with TRBD1 tentatively as D gene (6 bases match). The sequence was collected from a human donor in good health, serving as a control. The sequenced material came from sorted CD4+, CD8+, or CD8+CD57+ T cells (not recorded which) from PBMCs. The sequenced DNA is TGTGCCACCAGCAGAGATCTGGGGGGGGCTTATGGCTACACCTTC. Protein translation: CATSRDLGGAYGYTF. The entire variable domain, with the stretches around the CDR3 drawn from the reference TRBV15 and TRBJ1-2 proteins, is DAMVIQNPRYQVTQFGKPVTLSCSQTLNHNVMYWYQQKSSQAPKLLFHYYDKDFNNEADTPDNFQSRRPNTSFCFLDIRSPGLGDTAMYLCATSRDLGGAYGYTFGSGTRLTVV.